This TCR beta chain was sequenced for a study of blood T cells in healthy people across ages. A second PCR, run for about 7 to 12 cycles, used a sample-barcoded 5' primer plus a J-beta primer mix. The template-switch adaptor was a 5' adaptor with 12 random nucleotides. It tagged each cDNA molecule. From the 5' RACE reads, TCRdb called clonotypes with MiXCR, one entry per CDR3 protein. The table has roughly 1.6 million distinct CDR3 sequences, 30% to 35% seen once. CDR3 length equals 15 residues. Concerning this clonotype itself: The antigen is not known. One end of the junction does not line up with germline, which may come from a read error.

General study points: Diversity figures derived from one million T cells were judged to underestimate the true value. Diversity was higher, and naive CD4+ cells more numerous, in long-lived donors than in aged donors.

Each sample had at least 6 million PBMCs isolated. Specimen: blood. The TCR comes from a woman between 25 and 40 years old in good health. The chain joins TRBV12-3 or TRBV12-4 to TRBJ1-2, with D tentatively TRBD1 (5 bases). CDR3 sequence (DNA): TGTGCCAGCAGTCCGGGGGGGGGTAAAGGCTATGGCTACATCTTC. Translated: CASSPGGGKGYGYIF.